The TCR beta chain described here comes from a study of shared clonotypes between healthy human individuals. With regard to this clone: Its antigen remains unidentified.

The study, taken as a whole, reports: Depth of sequencing was expected to influence donor clonotype sharing.

PBMC DNA, left unsorted, was sequenced on ten immunoSEQ deep assay plates. Sequencing was performed with immunoSEQ multiplex PCR; in TCRdb, only in-frame clones are kept and a portion is missing. The sample yields fewer than 600,000 clones, about 80% seen once. Germline assignment: CDR1 LNHDA and CDR2 SQIVND (reference sequence). The CDR3 runs 15 residues. Trimming took off 6 bases at V and 0 bases at J, with 11 bases between the two ends. Sequenced: PBMCs. The V gene is TRBV19, the J gene TRBJ2-2; TRBD2 is a possible D gene (5 bases). The TCR was taken from a woman aged 40 to 50 in good health. Some clones in this sample may be carry-over from other donors' samples. CDR3 amino acids: CASRGADTNTGELFF. For the CDR3, the DNA is TGTGCCAGTAGGGGAGCAGACACGAACACCGGGGAGCTGTTTTTT.